The T cell receptor beta chain under discussion was sequenced for a study of Ad26.COV2.S vaccination and SARS-CoV-2 variants. Sequencing used immunoSEQ multiplex PCR; TCRdb keeps in-frame clones, though not all of them. Found here are some 330,000 clones, 85% to 90% of them singletons; the top ten hold around 5.5%. The trim removed 3 bases at V and 2 bases at J, leaving 13 bases unmatched. CDR1 and CDR2 from the germline V gene are LNHDA and SQIVND (reference sequence). This CDR3 spans 18 amino acids. Treatment of the sample: 19 received Ad26.COV2.S at low or high dose, single or two shots; roughly five received placebo; per-sample allocation not given. Day 63 following the first vaccine or placebo injection was when the samples were taken.

Sequenced here: peripheral blood, sampled in a trial of Ad26.COV2.S vaccine versus placebo. V and J are TRBV19 and TRBJ1-5; 7 nucleotides line up with TRBD1. The sequence was collected from a person aged 18-60 years who received the Ad26.COV2.S COVID-19 vaccine or a placebo. CDR3 region: CASSIGFFGQGGNQPQHF. CDR3 nucleotides: TGTGCCAGTAGTATCGGCTTTTTCGGGCAGGGGGGCAATCAGCCCCAGCATTTT.